This T cell receptor (beta chain) emerged from a study of cytomegalovirus exposure and HLA in healthy donors. The wider study: Findings of an earlier analysis included about 100 million unique TCR beta sequences from some 180 million T cells.

General study findings and limits: Among donors in an Asian-associated ancestry cluster, a later analysis reportedly found fewer N-insertions than the roughly 700-donor mean.

13 Jbeta primers and 60 Vbeta primers were used for the PCR. TCRdb's table, derived via immunoSEQ multiplex PCR, lists solely in-frame clones and lacks some. This table holds roughly 70,000 clones. In the case of this clone: Its specificity is not known.

V lost 0 bases to trimming and J lost 1 base, with 9 bases between them. Germline values: CDR1 SGHTA, CDR2 FQGNSA. There are 16 residues in the CDR3. The sequenced sample was PBMCs. This chain connects TRBV7-2 to TRBJ2-2; possibly TRBD1 for D (5 bases). The TCR sequence derives from a man in his forties in good health and CMV-seronegative. The CDR3 nucleotides read TGTGCCAGCAGCTTAGCGCCGACAGTGAACACCGGGGAGCTGTTTTTT. It encodes CASSLAPTVNTGELFF. Looking up the rest from reference TRBV7-2 and TRBJ2-2 gives the full variable domain: GAGVSQSPSNKVTEKGKDVELRCDPISGHTALYWYRQSLGQGLEFLIYFQGNSAPDKSGLPSDRFSAERTGGSVSTLTIQRTQQEDSAVYLCASSLAPTVNTGELFFGEGSRLTVL.